These 3 T cell receptor beta chains share one sample of origin, sequenced in a study of T cells expressing NK-cell markers. TCRdb re-called the 5' RACE reads; every CDR3 protein appears as one record, without DNA. The sample has 350,000 to 450,000 distinct CDR3 sequences. The specimen was blood T cells: a sorted CD56 or NKG2C T cell subset, CD4+ or CD8+ T cells, or bulk PBMC T cells (not recorded which). The receptors come from a man between 18 and 69 years old in good health.

This rearrangement joins TRBV3-1 to TRBJ2-4; TCRdb reports TRBD1, a call that lacks DNA to check it against. CDR1 is LGHDT, CDR2 YNNKEL, per germline (reference sequence). The CDR3 extends over 14 amino acids. This CDR3 reads CASSRQGASDIQYF.

The chain carries TRBV20-1 and TRBJ1-5. This CDR3 contains 13 residues. CDR1 and CDR2 from the germline V gene are DFQATT and SNEGSKA (reference sequence). CDR3 region: CSAHSGLGQPQHF.

The V and J genes are TRBV7-9 and TRBJ1-6; the D call of TRBD1 rests on TCRdb alone, since no DNA is present to check it. The germline gives CDR1 SEHNR, CDR2 FQNEAQ (reference sequence). CDR3 size: 19 residues. The CDR3 here is CASSPQWGGQDIYNSPLHF.